This T cell receptor beta chain appears in the sequencing data of a study of T cells in Graves' hyperthyroidism and ophthalmopathy. On the study more broadly: Peripheral blood draws took place at initial diagnosis, ahead of any treatment.

V dropped 0 bases and J dropped 3 bases, with 6 bases sitting between them. CDR1 is GTSNPN, CDR2 SVGIG, per germline (reference sequence). This CDR3 region has 13 residues. RNA transcripts provided the source from which TCR beta CDR3 regions were amplified. An initial round of RT-PCR targeting the TCR CDR3 relied on the HTBI primer set. TCRdb fed the multiplex PCR reads into MiXCR, producing one record per CDR3 protein. The sample records under 650,000 distinct CDR3 sequences, around 15% being singletons. This clonotype was seen more than once but under ten times. Sequencing was carried out using blood. The chain links TRBV30 to TRBJ1-5; D is unresolved. The sequence came from a woman aged 30 to 39 with Graves' hyperthyroidism. The CDR3, as DNA: TGTGCCTGGAGTGTAACGGCCAATCAGCCCCAGCATTTT. It translates to CAWSVTANQPQHF.